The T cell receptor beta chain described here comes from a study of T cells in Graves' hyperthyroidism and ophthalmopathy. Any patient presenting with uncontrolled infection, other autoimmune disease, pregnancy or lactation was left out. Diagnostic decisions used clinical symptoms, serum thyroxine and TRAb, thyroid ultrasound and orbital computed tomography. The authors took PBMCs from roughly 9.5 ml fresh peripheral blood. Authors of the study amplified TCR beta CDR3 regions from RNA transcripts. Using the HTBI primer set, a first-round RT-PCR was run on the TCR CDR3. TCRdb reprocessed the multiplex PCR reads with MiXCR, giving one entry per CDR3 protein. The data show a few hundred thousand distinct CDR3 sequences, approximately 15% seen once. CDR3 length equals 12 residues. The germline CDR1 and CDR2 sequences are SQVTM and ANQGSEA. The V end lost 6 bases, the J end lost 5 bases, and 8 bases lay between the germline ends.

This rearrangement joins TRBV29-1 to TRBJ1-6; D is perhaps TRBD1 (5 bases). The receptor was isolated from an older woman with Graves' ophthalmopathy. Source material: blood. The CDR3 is CSVRDHNSPLHF. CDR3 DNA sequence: TGCAGCGTGAGGGACCATAATTCACCCCTCCACTTT.